These 27 T cell receptor beta chains came from one sample sequenced in a study of technical replicates of blood from a few donors. Assay: immunoSEQ multiplex PCR; the TCRdb copy retains only in-frame clones and omits some. The table has fewer than 12,000 clones, roughly 94% seen once. Sequenced: PBMCs. These receptors all stem from a human donor in good health.

The chain has TRBV5-5 and TRBJ2-1; D possibly corresponds to TRBD2 (5 bases). Trimming shortened V by 1 base and J by 5 bases, and 13 bases separated the two germline ends. From germline, CDR1 is SGHKS and CDR2 YYEKEE (reference sequence). The CDR3 has 15 residues. The CDR3 region has the DNA TGTGCCAGCAGCTTGTTGGTGGGGAGCAACAATGAGCAGTTCTTC. It encodes CASSLLVGSNNEQFF. The full variable domain, completed using reference TRBV5-5 and TRBJ2-1, is DAGVTQSPTHLIKTRGQQVTLRCSPISGHKSVSWYQQVLGQGPQFIFQYYEKEERGRGNFPDRFSARQFPNYSSELNVNALLLGDSALYLCASSLLVGSNNEQFFGPGTRLTVL.

The rearrangement links TRBV9 to TRBJ2-5; unclear D gene. The germline V and J ends were trimmed by 0 bases and 2 bases, with 8 bases remaining between them. CDR1 SGDLS and CDR2 YYNGEE come from the germline V gene. The length of the CDR3 is 14 residues. CDR3 coding DNA: TGTGCCAGCAGCGTAGCCCAGACACAAGAGACCCAGTACTTC. Protein: CASSVAQTQETQYF.

This chain links TRBV11-3 with TRBJ2-7; 8 bases align to TRBD2. The junction had 6 bases not matched to a gene; V was cut back by 0 bases and J by 5 bases. The length of the CDR3 is 15 residues. The germline V gene has CDR1 SGHNT and CDR2 YENEEA. CDR3 region: CASSLEGGRSDEQYF. The CDR3 DNA sequence: TGTGCCAGCAGCTTAGAGGGCGGGAGGTCGGACGAGCAGTACTTC.

The genes are TRBV27 and TRBJ1-2; TRBD1 aligns across 10 bases. This CDR3 is built from 17 residues. Germline CDR1 MNHEY, CDR2 SMNVEV (reference sequence). The J segment lost 6 bases and the V segment lost 9 bases, leaving 19 bases of the junction unmatched. In nucleotides, the CDR3 is TGTGCCAGACGTCTTAGGGACAGGGGCCGTCGTAGAGATGGCTACACCTTC. Amino acid sequence: CARRLRDRGRRRDGYTF.

V gene TRBV7-8 combines with J gene TRBJ2-2; 8 bases align to TRBD2. The germline CDR1 and CDR2 sequences are SGHVS and FQNEAQ. The CDR3 covers 16 residues. Trimming cost V 3 bases and J 0 bases; bases outside gene matches: 3. CDR3 in DNA: TGTGCCAGCAGCTTCCGGACTAGCCCGAACACCGGGGAGCTGTTTTTT. This codes for CASSFRTSPNTGELFF.

This chain connects TRBV30 to TRBJ1-4; 7 bases are a match to TRBD1. V trimming: 2 bases; J trimming: 8 bases; junction bases outside the gene matches: 17. CDR1 GTSNPN and CDR2 SVGIG come from the germline V gene (reference sequence). The CDR3 is 17 residues long. The CDR3 reads CAWSPPPGRGDFEKLFF. The CDR3 nucleotides are TGTGCCTGGAGTCCCCCCCCGGGCAGGGGGGATTTCGAAAAACTGTTTTTT.

The gene calls are TRBV6-6 and TRBJ1-1; D is ambiguous. The CDR3 runs to 12 residues. Per the germline V gene, CDR1 is MNHNY and CDR2 is SVGAGI (reference sequence). V gave up 6 bases and J gave up 3 bases, with 8 bases separating them. CDR3 nucleotide sequence: TGTGCCAGCAGCCAGGAAGACACTGAAGCTTTCTTT. Its translation is CASSQEDTEAFF.

This rearrangement joins TRBV13 to TRBJ2-1; 7 bases agree with TRBD2. The CDR3 contains 17 residues. V was clipped by 1 base and J by 9 bases; unmatched bases: 15. Looked up from germline, CDR1 is PRHDT and CDR2 is FYEKMQ (reference sequence). CDR3 protein: CASSLALYPGGQSEQFF. The CDR3 DNA reads as TGTGCCAGCAGCTTAGCGCTGTATCCGGGAGGCCAGAGTGAGCAGTTCTTC.

The chain recombines TRBV10-3 with TRBJ1-1; D is ambiguous. In germline, CDR1 is ENHRY, CDR2 SYGVKD. The CDR3 totals 14 residues. Trimming stripped 4 bases from V and 4 bases from J, with 13 bases between. Here the CDR3 reads CAISGRESGTEAFF. The CDR3 region has the DNA TGTGCCATCAGTGGGCGGGAATCGGGCACTGAAGCTTTCTTT.

This clone was detected only once. The chain uses TRBV5-1 and TRBJ2-1; 10 nucleotides agree with TRBD2. Losses at the gene ends were 2 bases for V and 7 bases for J; bases not matched to a gene: 6. This CDR3 has 15 amino acids. From germline, CDR1 is SGHRS and CDR2 YFSETQ. The CDR3 DNA sequence: TGCGCCAGCAGCTTAACTAGCGGGATGACGAATGAGCAGTTCTTC. Its protein product is CASSLTSGMTNEQFF.

The CDR3 coding sequence is TGTGCCAGCACCAAAGAGGACACTGGAAACACCATATATTTT. Protein: CASTKEDTGNTIYF. The chain uses TRBV9 and TRBJ1-3, with TRBD1 as a possible D gene (5 bases). Per germline, CDR1 SGDLS and CDR2 YYNGEE. There are 14 residues in the CDR3. The V end lost 6 bases, the J end lost 2 bases, and 12 bases lay between the germline ends.

This chain connects TRBV10-3 to TRBJ2-1, with 11 bases aligning to TRBD2. The CDR3 consists of 14 residues. After removal of 10 bases from V and 3 bases from J, the junction contained 5 bases not matched to a gene. From germline, CDR1 is ENHRY and CDR2 SYGVKD. CDR3 in DNA: TGTGCCACATGGACTAGCGGGCTCTACAATGAGCAGTTCTTC. It is translated as CATWTSGLYNEQFF.

This chain joins TRBV21-1 and TRBJ1-5. TRBV21-1 corresponds to a pseudogene. CDR3 length equals 15 residues. CDR3 bases: TGTGCCACCCTTCGTAAGGGTACCCGGGGTCAGCCCCAGCATTTT. Translation gives CATLRKGTRGQPQHF.

The chain links TRBV29-1 to TRBJ1-5; no definite D call. Germline loops: CDR1 SQVTM, CDR2 ANQGSEA. The CDR3 runs to 12 residues. V was shortened by 5 bases and J by 4 bases, with 9 bases between the two germline ends. The CDR3 DNA is TGCAGCGTTCAAGGGCAGAATCAGCCCCAGCATTTT. Its protein product is CSVQGQNQPQHF.

This clone came up a few times. The genes are TRBV2 and TRBJ1-1; TRBD1 might be the D (6 bases). The CDR3 sequence is 15 residues long. Germline lookup yields CDR1 SNHLY and CDR2 FYNNEI. Deletions cut 6 bases from V and 3 bases from J, with 17 bases between. The CDR3 sequence: CASSATTTGHTEAFF. CDR3 DNA sequence: TGTGCCAGCAGCGCTACCACCACAGGGCACACTGAAGCTTTCTTT.

The chain's CDR3 is CASSSTAEAFF. As DNA, the CDR3 is TGTGCCAGTAGTTCGACAGCTGAAGCTTTCTTT. V and J are TRBV19 and TRBJ1-1; D possibly corresponds to TRBD1 (5 bases). Germline CDR1 LNHDA, CDR2 SQIVND (reference sequence). V lost 5 bases and J 6 bases, leaving 7 bases between the germline ends. This CDR3 region has 11 residues.

V and J are TRBV5-1 and TRBJ2-1; possible D gene TRBD2, 5 bases. V was shortened by 1 base and J by 2 bases, with 13 bases between the two germline ends. Germline CDR1 SGHRS, CDR2 YFSETQ. The CDR3 has 16 amino acids. CDR3 protein: CASSLSVLATYNEQFF. CDR3 DNA: TGCGCCAGCAGCTTGTCTGTCCTAGCTACCTACAATGAGCAGTTCTTC. Combining the CDR3 with reference TRBV5-1 and TRBJ2-1 gives the whole variable domain KAGVTQTPRYLIKTRGQQVTLSCSPISGHRSVSWYQQTPGQGLQFLFEYFSETQRNKGNFPGRFSGRQFSNSRSEMNVSTLELGDSALYLCASSLSVLATYNEQFFGPGTRLTVL.

The rearrangement uses TRBV19 and TRBJ1-1; 7 bases match TRBD1. The J segment lost 2 bases and the V segment lost 3 bases, leaving 3 bases of the junction unmatched. The CDR3 totals 14 residues. Germline CDR1 is LNHDA and CDR2 is SQIVND (reference sequence). The CDR3 DNA reads TGTGCCAGTAGTATTTGGGACAGTAACACTGAAGCTTTCTTT. It encodes CASSIWDSNTEAFF.

CDR3 DNA sequence: TGTGCCAGCAGCTTGGAGACAGGGAGCGGCTACACCTTC. The encoded protein is CASSLETGSGYTF. This chain connects TRBV5-4 to TRBJ1-2; TRBD1 matches 7 bases. V shed 0 bases and J 8 bases; nucleotides not matched to a gene: 4. This CDR3 contains 13 residues. The germline V gene has CDR1 SGHNT and CDR2 YYREEE (reference sequence).

The V and J genes are TRBV2 and TRBJ1-1; 7 positions match TRBD1. Per germline, CDR1 SNHLY and CDR2 FYNNEI. This CDR3 is 12 amino acids long. Trimming cost V 9 bases and J 1 base; bases outside gene matches: 2. CDR3 nucleotides: TGTGCCAGTGGACAGGAGAACACTGAAGCTTTCTTT. Its protein is CASGQENTEAFF.

V and J are TRBV2 and TRBJ2-7, with 8 positions matching TRBD2. The trim removed 1 base at V and 2 bases at J, leaving 13 bases unmatched. There are 18 residues in the CDR3. CDR1 and CDR2 from the germline V gene are SNHLY and FYNNEI. This chain's CDR3 is CASSEVVSGTPPTYEQYF. CDR3 bases: TGTGCCAGCAGTGAAGTTGTTAGCGGGACCCCCCCCACCTACGAGCAGTACTTC.

The chain links TRBV19 to TRBJ2-7, with TRBD1 as a possible D gene (6 bases). Trimming took 1 base from V and 2 from J, leaving 12 bases between them. This CDR3 contains 15 residues. Germline CDR1 is LNHDA and CDR2 is SQIVND (reference sequence). The CDR3, as DNA: TGTGCCAGTAGTATAGGCCAGGGGCAGACCTACGAGCAGTACTTC. Its translation: CASSIGQGQTYEQYF.

This clone was observed once. The chain employs TRBV11-2 and TRBJ2-1; 10 bases are a match to TRBD2. CDR1 and CDR2 from the germline V gene are SGHAT and FQNNGV. The CDR3 spans 15 residues. V shed 6 bases, J shed 8 bases, and the junction held 10 bases outside the gene matches. The CDR3 is CASSPLAGVSHEQFF. The CDR3 DNA is TGTGCCAGCAGTCCCCTAGCGGGAGTATCCCATGAGCAGTTCTTC.

The chain has TRBV11-3 and TRBJ1-1; D unresolved. CDR3 length equals 14 residues. V was trimmed by 4 bases and J by 1 base, leaving 10 bases between them. CDR1 SGHNT and CDR2 YENEEA come from the germline V gene. The CDR3 DNA follows: TGTGCCAGCAGCTCGGGAGGAGGGAACACTGAAGCTTTCTTT. This codes for CASSSGGGNTEAFF.

The chain couples TRBV5-1 to TRBJ2-2; D unresolved. Germline-derived CDR1 and CDR2 are SGHRS and YFSETQ. V shed 1 base and J shed 0 bases, with 7 bases lying between them. The CDR3 is made up of 15 amino acids. CDR3 amino acids: CASSLTNPNTGELFF. The CDR3 nucleotides are TGCGCCAGCAGCTTGACAAACCCGAACACCGGGGAGCTGTTTTTT.

The CDR3 region has the DNA TGCGCCAGCAGCTTGGGGCAGGGTGGAATGGAGACCCAGTACTTC. Its translation is CASSLGQGGMETQYF. The chain links TRBV5-1 to TRBJ2-5; D is possibly TRBD1 (5 bases). The CDR3 loop spans 15 amino acids. CDR1 is SGHRS, CDR2 YFSETQ, per germline. V was shortened by 0 bases and J by 5 bases, with 14 bases between the two germline ends.

V usage is TRBV6-1 and J usage is TRBJ1-4, with D perhaps TRBD1 (5 bases). Trimming left V 5 bases short and J 10 bases short, with 20 bases between. The CDR3 is 15 residues long. Germline V gene sequence: CDR1 MNHNS, CDR2 SASEGT. The CDR3 region has the DNA TGTGCCAGCAGTCTGCAGGGAAGCGGGGAGGGAAAACTGTTTTTT. Residues: CASSLQGSGEGKLFF.